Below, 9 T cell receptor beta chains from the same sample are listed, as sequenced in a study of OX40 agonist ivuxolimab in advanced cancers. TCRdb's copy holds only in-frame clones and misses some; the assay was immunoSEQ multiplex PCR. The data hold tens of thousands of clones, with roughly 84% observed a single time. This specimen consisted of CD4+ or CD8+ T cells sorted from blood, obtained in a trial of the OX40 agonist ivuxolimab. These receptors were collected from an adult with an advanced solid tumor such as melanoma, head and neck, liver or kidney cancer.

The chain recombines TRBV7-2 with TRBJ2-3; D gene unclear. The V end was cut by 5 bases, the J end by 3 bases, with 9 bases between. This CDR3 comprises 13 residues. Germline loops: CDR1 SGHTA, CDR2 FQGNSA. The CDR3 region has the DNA TGTGCCAGCAGCCGTCTGGGGACAGATACGCAGTATTTT. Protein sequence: CASSRLGTDTQYF.

Here the CDR3 DNA reads TGCGCCAGCAGCTTGGTGGTGGGGTTAGATACGCAGTATTTT. Translation gives CASSLVVGLDTQYF. The V and J genes are TRBV5-1 and TRBJ2-3, with D uncertain. CDR1 SGHRS and CDR2 YFSETQ come from the germline V gene. The CDR3 consists of 14 residues. Trimming took 0 bases from V and 5 from J, leaving 10 bases between them.

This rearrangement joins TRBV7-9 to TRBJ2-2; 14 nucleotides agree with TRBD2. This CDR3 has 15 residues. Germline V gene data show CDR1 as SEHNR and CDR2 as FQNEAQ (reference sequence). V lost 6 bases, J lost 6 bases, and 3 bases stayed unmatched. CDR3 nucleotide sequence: TGTGCCAGCAGGACGGGACTAGCGGGAGCCGGGGAGCTGTTTTTT. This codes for CASRTGLAGAGELFF.

The DNA for the CDR3 is TGTGCCTGGAGTCCCCGGGGACAGGGGGAGTTCTTC. Translating gives CAWSPRGQGEFF. The V gene is TRBV30, the J gene TRBJ2-1, with 11 bases matching TRBD1. This CDR3 region has 12 residues. Germline CDR1 GTSNPN, CDR2 SVGIG (reference sequence). Trimming at V came to 2 bases and at J to 14 bases, leaving 5 bases not matched to a gene.

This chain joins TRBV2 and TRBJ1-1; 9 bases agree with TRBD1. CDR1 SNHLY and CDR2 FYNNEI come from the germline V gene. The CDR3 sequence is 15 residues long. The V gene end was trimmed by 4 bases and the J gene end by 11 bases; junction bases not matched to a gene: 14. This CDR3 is CASSGTGEGVMVAFF. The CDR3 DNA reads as TGTGCCAGCAGTGGGACAGGGGAAGGGGTGATGGTGGCTTTCTTT.

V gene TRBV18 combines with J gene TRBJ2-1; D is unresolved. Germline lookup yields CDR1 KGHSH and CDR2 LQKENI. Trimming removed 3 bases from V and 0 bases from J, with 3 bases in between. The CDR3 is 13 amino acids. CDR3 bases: TGTGCCAGCTCACCTAGCTCCTACAATGAGCAGTTCTTC. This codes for CASSPSSYNEQFF.

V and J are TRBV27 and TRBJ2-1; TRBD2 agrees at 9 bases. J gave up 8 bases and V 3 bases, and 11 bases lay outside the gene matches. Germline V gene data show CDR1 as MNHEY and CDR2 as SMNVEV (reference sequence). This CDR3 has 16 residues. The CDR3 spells CASSFGRGRDGDEQFF. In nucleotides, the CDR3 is TGTGCCAGCAGTTTCGGGCGCGGGAGGGATGGCGATGAGCAGTTCTTC.

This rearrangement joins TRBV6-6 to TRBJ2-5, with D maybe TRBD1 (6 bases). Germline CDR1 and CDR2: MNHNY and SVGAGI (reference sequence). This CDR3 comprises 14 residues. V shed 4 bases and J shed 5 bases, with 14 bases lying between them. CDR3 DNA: TGTGCCAGCAGTTTGTCACAGGGTCTGGAGACCCAGTACTTC. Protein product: CASSLSQGLETQYF.

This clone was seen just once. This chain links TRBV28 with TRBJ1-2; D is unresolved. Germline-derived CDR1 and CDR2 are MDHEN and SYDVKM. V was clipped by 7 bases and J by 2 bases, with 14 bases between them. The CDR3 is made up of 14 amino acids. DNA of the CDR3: TGTGCCAGCATACCCCCGGGAGTAAACTATGGCTACACCTTC. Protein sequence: CASIPPGVNYGYTF.